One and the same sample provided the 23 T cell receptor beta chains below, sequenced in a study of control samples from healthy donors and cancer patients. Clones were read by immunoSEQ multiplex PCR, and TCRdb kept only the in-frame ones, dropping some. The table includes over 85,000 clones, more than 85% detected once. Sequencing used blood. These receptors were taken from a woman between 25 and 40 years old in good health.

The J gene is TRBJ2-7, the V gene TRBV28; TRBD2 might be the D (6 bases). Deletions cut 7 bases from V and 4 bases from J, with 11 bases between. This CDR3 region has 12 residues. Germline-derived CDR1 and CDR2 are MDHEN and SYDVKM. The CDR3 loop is CASTAGRYEQYF. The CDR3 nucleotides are TGTGCCAGCACAGCGGGCAGATACGAGCAGTACTTC.

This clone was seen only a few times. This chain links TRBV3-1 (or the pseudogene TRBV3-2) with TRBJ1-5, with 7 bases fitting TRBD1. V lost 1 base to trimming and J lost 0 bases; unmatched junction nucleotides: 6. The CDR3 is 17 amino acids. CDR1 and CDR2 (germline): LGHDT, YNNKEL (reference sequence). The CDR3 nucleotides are TGTGCCAGCAGCCAAGGGGGACAGCTCCATAGCAATCAGCCCCAGCATTTT. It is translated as CASSQGGQLHSNQPQHF.

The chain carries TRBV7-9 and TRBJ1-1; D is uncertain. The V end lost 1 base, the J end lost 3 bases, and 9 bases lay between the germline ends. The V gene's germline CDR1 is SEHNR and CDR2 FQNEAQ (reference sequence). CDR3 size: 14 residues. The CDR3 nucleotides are TGTGCCAGCAGCTTAGGGATCCCCTACACTGAAGCTTTCTTT. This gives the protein CASSLGIPYTEAFF.

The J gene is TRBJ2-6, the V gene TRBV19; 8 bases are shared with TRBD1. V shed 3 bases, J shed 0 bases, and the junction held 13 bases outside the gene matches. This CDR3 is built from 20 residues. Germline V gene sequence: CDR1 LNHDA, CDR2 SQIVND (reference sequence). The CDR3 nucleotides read TGTGCCAGTAGTATGGTCCCTCGGCCAGGGGGCTCCTCTGGGGCCAACGTCCTGACTTTC. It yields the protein CASSMVPRPGGSSGANVLTF.

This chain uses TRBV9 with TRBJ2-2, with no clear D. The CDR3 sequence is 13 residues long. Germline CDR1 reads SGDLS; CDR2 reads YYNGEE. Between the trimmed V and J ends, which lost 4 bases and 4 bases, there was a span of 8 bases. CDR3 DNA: TGTGCCAGCAGCCTCCGGACCACCGGGGAGCTGTTTTTT. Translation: CASSLRTTGELFF.

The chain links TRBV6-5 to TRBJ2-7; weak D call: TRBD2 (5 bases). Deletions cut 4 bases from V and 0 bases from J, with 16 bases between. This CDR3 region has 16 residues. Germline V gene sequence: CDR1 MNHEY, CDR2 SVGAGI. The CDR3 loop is CASSSSLYSVSYEQYF. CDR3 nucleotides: TGTGCCAGCAGTTCTTCACTTTATAGCGTCTCCTACGAGCAGTACTTC.

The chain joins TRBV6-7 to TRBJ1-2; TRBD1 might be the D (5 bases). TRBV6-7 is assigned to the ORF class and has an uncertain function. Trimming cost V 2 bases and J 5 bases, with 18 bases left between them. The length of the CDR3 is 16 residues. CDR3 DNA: TGTGCCAGCAGTTACCGACCCGAAGACAGCCCATATGGCTACACCTTC. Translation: CASSYRPEDSPYGYTF.

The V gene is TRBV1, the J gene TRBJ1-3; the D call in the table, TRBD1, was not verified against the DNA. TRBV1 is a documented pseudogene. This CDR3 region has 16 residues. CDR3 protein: CTSSRPSRGKGNTIYF. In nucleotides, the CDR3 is TGCACCAGCAGCCGCCCATCCAGGGGGAAAGGAAACACCATATATTTT.

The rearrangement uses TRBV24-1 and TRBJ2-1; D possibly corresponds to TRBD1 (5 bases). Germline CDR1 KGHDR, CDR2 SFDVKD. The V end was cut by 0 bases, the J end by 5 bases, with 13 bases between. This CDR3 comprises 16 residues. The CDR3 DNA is TGTGCCACCAGTGATTTGCGGACACAATCAGACAATGAGCAGTTCTTC. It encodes CATSDLRTQSDNEQFF.

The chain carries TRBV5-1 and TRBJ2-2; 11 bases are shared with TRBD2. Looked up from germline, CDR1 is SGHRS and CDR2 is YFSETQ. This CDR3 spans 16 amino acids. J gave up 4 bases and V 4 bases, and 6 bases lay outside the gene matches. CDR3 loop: CASSSSGGAVTGELFF. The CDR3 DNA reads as TGCGCCAGCAGCAGTAGCGGGGGGGCCGTCACCGGGGAGCTGTTTTTT.

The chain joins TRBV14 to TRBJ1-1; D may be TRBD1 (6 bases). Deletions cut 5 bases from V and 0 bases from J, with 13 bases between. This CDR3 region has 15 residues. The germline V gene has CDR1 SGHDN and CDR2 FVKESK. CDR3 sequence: CASSSWGAMNTEAFF. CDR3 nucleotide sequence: TGTGCCAGCAGCTCATGGGGGGCAATGAACACTGAAGCTTTCTTT.

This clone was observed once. The CDR3 nucleotides are TGCGCCAGCAGCTTGACAGGGAACACTGAAGCTTTCTTT. Its protein is CASSLTGNTEAFF. This sequence joins TRBV5-1 and TRBJ1-1, with D possibly being TRBD1 (5 bases). Trimming pared 1 base from V and 1 base from J, leaving 5 bases between. CDR1 and CDR2 (germline): SGHRS, YFSETQ. This CDR3 spans 13 amino acids. The whole variable domain, remainder taken from reference TRBV5-1 and TRBJ1-1, is KAGVTQTPRYLIKTRGQQVTLSCSPISGHRSVSWYQQTPGQGLQFLFEYFSETQRNKGNFPGRFSGRQFSNSRSEMNVSTLELGDSALYLCASSLTGNTEAFFGQGTRLTVV.

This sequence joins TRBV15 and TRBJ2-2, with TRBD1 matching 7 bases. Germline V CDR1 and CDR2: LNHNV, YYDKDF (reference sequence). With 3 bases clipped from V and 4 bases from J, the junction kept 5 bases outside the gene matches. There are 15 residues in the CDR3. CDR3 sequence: CATSRPGQTTGELFF. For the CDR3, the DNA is TGTGCCACCAGCAGGCCGGGACAGACCACCGGGGAGCTGTTTTTT. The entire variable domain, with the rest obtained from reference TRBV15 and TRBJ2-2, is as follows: DAMVIQNPRYQVTQFGKPVTLSCSQTLNHNVMYWYQQKSSQAPKLLFHYYDKDFNNEADTPDNFQSRRPNTSFCFLDIRSPGLGDTAMYLCATSRPGQTTGELFFGEGSRLTVL.

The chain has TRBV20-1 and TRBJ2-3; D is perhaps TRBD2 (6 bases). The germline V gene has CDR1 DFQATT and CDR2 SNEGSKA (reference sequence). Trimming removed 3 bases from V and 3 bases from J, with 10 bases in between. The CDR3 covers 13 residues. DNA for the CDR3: TGCAGTGCTAGTAGGAGGGGTACAGATACGCAGTATTTT. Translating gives CSASRRGTDTQYF.

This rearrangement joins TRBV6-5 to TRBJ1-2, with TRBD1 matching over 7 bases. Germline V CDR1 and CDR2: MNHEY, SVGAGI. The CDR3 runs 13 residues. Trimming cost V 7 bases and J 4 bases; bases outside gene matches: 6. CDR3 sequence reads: CASIETGTYGYTF. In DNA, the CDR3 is TGTGCCAGCATAGAGACAGGGACCTATGGCTACACCTTC.

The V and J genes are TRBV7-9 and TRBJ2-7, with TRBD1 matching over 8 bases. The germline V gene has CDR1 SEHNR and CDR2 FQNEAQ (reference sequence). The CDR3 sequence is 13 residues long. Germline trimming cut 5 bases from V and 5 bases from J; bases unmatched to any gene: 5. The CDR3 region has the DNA TGTGCCAGCAGCGTGGGACAGGCCCACGAGCAGTACTTC. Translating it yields CASSVGQAHEQYF.

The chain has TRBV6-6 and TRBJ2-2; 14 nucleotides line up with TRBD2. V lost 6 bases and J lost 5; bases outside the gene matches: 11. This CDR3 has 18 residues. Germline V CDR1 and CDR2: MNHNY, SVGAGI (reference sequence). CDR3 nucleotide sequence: TGTGCCAGCAGCCGAGGGACTAGCGGGAGTATTGGAACCGGGGAGCTGTTTTTT. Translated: CASSRGTSGSIGTGELFF.

CDR3 nucleotide sequence: TGTGCCAGCTCACCAAGCAGGGACAGCACAGATACGCAGTATTTT. Protein sequence: CASSPSRDSTDTQYF. V is TRBV18 and J is TRBJ2-3; D may correspond to TRBD1 or TRBD2 (5 bases each). V lost 2 bases and J lost 0, with 9 bases in between. Germline-derived CDR1 and CDR2 are KGHSH and LQKENI. The CDR3 length is 15 residues.

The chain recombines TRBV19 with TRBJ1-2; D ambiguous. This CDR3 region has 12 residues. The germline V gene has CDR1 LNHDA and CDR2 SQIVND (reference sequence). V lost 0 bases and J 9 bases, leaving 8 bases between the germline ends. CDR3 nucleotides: TGTGCCAGTAGTATAGACCGAGTGAGCTACACCTTC. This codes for CASSIDRVSYTF.

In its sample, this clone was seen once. CDR3 bases: TGTGCCAGCAGCGTAGGGGTCGACACATCCTACGAGCAGTACTTC. Translation gives CASSVGVDTSYEQYF. J is TRBJ2-7 and V is TRBV9; D uncertain. With 0 bases removed from V and 1 base from J, the gap between germline ends came to 11 bases. This CDR3 is built from 15 residues. Germline V gives CDR1 SGDLS, CDR2 YYNGEE.

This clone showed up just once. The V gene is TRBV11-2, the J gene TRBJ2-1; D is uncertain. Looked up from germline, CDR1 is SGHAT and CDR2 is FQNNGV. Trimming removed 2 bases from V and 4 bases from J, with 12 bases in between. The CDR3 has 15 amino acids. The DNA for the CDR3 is TGTGCCAGCAGCTTAAGGGAAGCCTTTTACAATGAGCAGTTCTTC. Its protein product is CASSLREAFYNEQFF.

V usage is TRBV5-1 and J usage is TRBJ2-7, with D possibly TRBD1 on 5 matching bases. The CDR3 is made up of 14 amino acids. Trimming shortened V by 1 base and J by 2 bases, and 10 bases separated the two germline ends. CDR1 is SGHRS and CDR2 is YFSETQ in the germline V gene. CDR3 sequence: CASSLRTGPYEQYF. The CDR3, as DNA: TGCGCCAGCAGCTTGCGAACAGGCCCCTACGAGCAGTACTTC.

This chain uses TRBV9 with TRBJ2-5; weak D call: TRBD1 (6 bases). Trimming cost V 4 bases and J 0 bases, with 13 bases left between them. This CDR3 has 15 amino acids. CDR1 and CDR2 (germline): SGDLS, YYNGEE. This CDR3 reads CASSTSRDNQETQYF. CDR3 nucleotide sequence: TGTGCCAGCAGCACCTCCCGGGACAACCAAGAGACCCAGTACTTC.